A selection of T cell receptor beta chains follows, all from one sample in a study of graft-versus-host responses after intestinal transplantation. The assay was immunoSEQ multiplex PCR, and TCRdb's table has in-frame clones only and misses some. The table has about 8,600 clones, around 33% seen once. Source: alloreactive CD4+ T cells from a mixed lymphocyte reaction culture, taken before intestinal transplant. Receptor source: a human patient who received an intestinal transplant. The CDR3 runs from the conserved cysteine through the conserved F or W. A D gene is named only where the DNA matches it firmly. Not all rows give a size; the values are once, few, many and, for expanded clones, a class.

j_gene | d_gene | v_gene | abundance | CDR3nt | CDR3aa
TRBJ2-5 | TRBD2 | TRBV7-2 | once | TGTGCCAGCAGCTCCGAGTCTAGCGGGGGGAGGGAGACCCAGTACTTC | CASSSESSGGRETQYF
TRBJ2-3 | TRBD1 | TRBV6-5 | - | TGTGCCAGCAGTCACAGGGGGCTGGGCACAGATACGCAGTATTTT | CASSHRGLGTDTQYF
TRBJ2-2 | - | TRBV27 | few | TGTGCCAGCAGTTTAGGGGTCGGGCAGGGAAACACCGGGGAGCTGTTTTTT | CASSLGVGQGNTGELFF
TRBJ1-4 | - | TRBV30 | - | TGTGCCTGGAGTATACGACGGGGGAATGAAAAACTGTTTTTT | CAWSIRRGNEKLFF
TRBJ1-1 | - | TRBV6-5 | medium-sized | TGTGCCAGCATGTCTCGCGCTGAAGCTTTCTTT | CASMSRAEAFF
TRBJ1-1 | TRBD1 | TRBV28 | few | TGTGCCAGCACCAGGACAGGGGGTGGTGAAGCTTTCTTT | CASTRTGGGEAFF
TRBJ1-3 | TRBD1 | TRBV5-6 | - | TGTGCCAGCAGCCAACAGGGGGCTGGTGGAAACACCATATATTTT | CASSQQGAGGNTIYF
TRBJ1-1 | - | TRBV6-5 | few | TGTGCCAGCAGTTACGGGACACCAAACACTGAAGCTTTCTTT | CASSYGTPNTEAFF
TRBJ2-1 | TRBD2 | TRBV28 | few | TGTGCCAGCAGTTTAAGCGGGAGAGGGCCCTACAATGAGCAGTTCTTC | CASSLSGRGPYNEQFF
TRBJ2-2 | - | TRBV6-6 | - | TGTGCCAGCAGCCGGGGGACCGGGGAGCTGTTTTTT | CASSRGTGELFF
TRBJ1-2 | - | TRBV5-5 | - | TGTGCCAGCAGCTTGGCCCCAGGGCTCCGACAATATGGCTACACCTTC | CASSLAPGLRQYGYTF
TRBJ2-7 | - | TRBV18 | - | TGTGCCAGCTCACCACCCGAAGGGGCGAGTGGGAACGAGCAGTACTTC | CASSPPEGASGNEQYF
TRBJ2-3 | TRBD2 | TRBV2 | few | TGTGCCAGCAGGTCGGGAGCGGGGGTGTCAGGGGATACGCAGTATTTT | CASRSGAGVSGDTQYF
TRBJ1-4 | - | TRBV28 | few | TGTGCCAGCAGTGAACAGGGAACTAATGAAAAACTGTTTTTT | CASSEQGTNEKLFF
TRBJ2-1 | TRBD1 | TRBV2 | - | TGTGCCAGCACCAGGGACAGCTCCTACAATGAGCAGTTCTTC | CASTRDSSYNEQFF
TRBJ1-2 | TRBD1 | TRBV11-3 | - | TGTGCCAGCAGCTTAGTGGCGCAGGGGGATCGTGGCTACACCTTC | CASSLVAQGDRGYTF
TRBJ1-5 | - | TRBV30 | medium-sized | TGTGCCTGGAGCCGGGACACGGACCAGCCCCAGCATTTT | CAWSRDTDQPQHF
TRBJ2-1 | TRBD1 | TRBV10-3 | few | TGTGCCATCAGTGTAGGACAGGTCATCCTCAATGAGCAGTTCTTC | CAISVGQVILNEQFF
TRBJ2-7 | TRBD1 | TRBV2 | few | TGTGCCGCGGGACAGGGGCCCTACGAGCAGTACTTC | CAAGQGPYEQYF
TRBJ2-3 | TRBD1 | TRBV5-8 | - | TGTGCCAGCAGGAGGGGGCTCTACACAGATACGCAGTATTTT | CASRRGLYTDTQYF
TRBJ1-4 | TRBD1 | TRBV7-9 | - | TGTGCCAGCAGCCTCACAGGGGGGTTTGGTGAAAAACTGTTTTTT | CASSLTGGFGEKLFF
TRBJ1-1 | - | TRBV18 | - | TGTGCCAGCTCACCAACCGCAGGGGCGCATACTGAAGCTTTCTTT | CASSPTAGAHTEAFF
TRBJ1-1 | TRBD1 | TRBV29-1 | - | TGCAGCGTGGGGACAGGGAGTGAAGCTTTCTTT | CSVGTGSEAFF
TRBJ2-7 | - | TRBV7-2 | few | TGTGCCAGCAGCTTAGGAATGGCGGAGGTCTACGAGCAGTACTTC | CASSLGMAEVYEQYF
TRBJ1-5 | - | TRBV18 | few | TGTGCCAGCTCATCGGACAGAATTAGCAATCAGCCCCAGCATTTT | CASSSDRISNQPQHF
TRBJ2-7 | - | TRBV19 | medium-sized | TGTGCCAGTAGCCTGGGGCAGGGGCCCTACGAGCAGTACTTC | CASSLGQGPYEQYF
TRBJ1-1 | - | TRBV9 | large | TGTGCCAGCAGCCGGGGAGGGATGAACACTGAAGCTTTCTTT | CASSRGGMNTEAFF
TRBJ2-5 | - | TRBV5-6 | - | TGTGCCAGCAGCGGCGGCAGAGAAGAGACCCAGTACTTC | CASSGGREETQYF
TRBJ2-3 | TRBD1 | TRBV5-1 | - | TGCGCCAGCAGCCGTCCGGGACAGGGGGCATCCGATACGCAGTATTTT | CASSRPGQGASDTQYF
TRBJ2-7 | - | TRBV7-9 | - | TGTGCCAGCAGCCCGAGAGCTTTCTCCTACGAGCAGTACTTC | CASSPRAFSYEQYF
TRBJ1-2 | - | TRBV6-5 | few | TGTGCCAGCAGGGGGGCTGGCTACACCTTC | CASRGAGYTF
TRBJ1-5 | TRBD1 | TRBV6-6 | few | TGTGCCAGCAGTTACCGGACAGGGGACAATCAGCCCCAGCATTTT | CASSYRTGDNQPQHF
TRBJ2-5 | - | TRBV21-1 | once | TGTGCCAACACAAGGGCTAGCGGGATTGAGACCCAGTACTTC | CANTRASGIETQYF
TRBJ1-6 | - | TRBV6-5 | - | TGTGCCAGCAGTTCGCGGGGCAGGGATTCACCCCTCCACTTT | CASSSRGRDSPLHF
TRBJ2-7 | TRBD2 | TRBV5-1 | - | TGCGCCAGCAGCTCCTGGACTAGCGGGAGGCCCGAGCAGTACTTC | CASSSWTSGRPEQYF
TRBJ1-5 | TRBD1 | TRBV28 | few | TGTGCCAGCAGTTTTGGGACAGGGCCGGGCAATCAGCCCCAGCATTTT | CASSFGTGPGNQPQHF
TRBJ2-3 | TRBD2 | TRBV4-1 | - | TGCGCCAGCACCCTAAGTGGGAGGGCCGAGGATACGCAGTATTTT | CASTLSGRAEDTQYF
TRBJ1-5 | - | TRBV4-2 | - | TGTGCCAGCAGCCAAGATAGGACAAATAGCAATCAGCCCCAGCATTTT | CASSQDRTNSNQPQHF
TRBJ2-7 | - | TRBV12-2 | - | TGTGCAAGTCGCTCCAGGACTAGCGGGTACTCCTACGAGCAGTACTTC | CASRSRTSGYSYEQYF
TRBJ2-1 | - | TRBV7-2 | few | TGTGCCACCTCAAAATCGTATCGCGGTTACAATGAGCAGTTCTTC | CATSKSYRGYNEQFF